Listed below are T cell receptor beta chains from one sample, sequenced in a study of T cell repertoires and HLA-DP antigens. Which antigens these TCRs recognize remains unknown. Profiling relied on immunoSEQ multiplex PCR, and the TCRdb table lists in-frame clones only, not all of them. Of 85,000 to 90,000 clones detected, about 89% appear once; the ten largest clones hold 1.7%. Sequencing was performed on CD4+ T cells from PBMCs. Receptors were obtained from a man aged 50-59 years in good health and CMV-seronegative. CDR3s leave out the opening cysteine and the closing phenylalanine or tryptophan. Fields, in order: CDR3 protein, V gene, J gene.

ASRGTSGINEQF	TRBV19	TRBJ2-1
ASSEALRGSRPQH	TRBV2	TRBJ1-5
AWSVRDRGGYT	TRBV30	TRBJ1-2
ASSDGQPGANVLT	TRBV25-1	TRBJ2-6
ASSQRRGGVLGTEAF	TRBV14	TRBJ1-1
ASSLTEGRVGTQY	TRBV7-2	TRBJ2-5
ASSSGGVQETQY	TRBV5-1	TRBJ2-5
ASSLGAVPYEQY	TRBV27	TRBJ2-7
ASGPRFPSTIY	TRBV2	TRBJ1-3
ASSFRTSGGGSYGYT	TRBV5-5	TRBJ1-2
ASKRQLGTGRLELSAGEQY	TRBV27	TRBJ2-7
ASSQGAGGATQY	TRBV4-3	TRBJ2-7
ASSVASDPSWETQY	TRBV9	TRBJ2-5
ASSLRNRGRGETQY	TRBV7-2	TRBJ2-5
ASSLLAGGF	TRBV11-2	TRBJ2-1
ASRAPGGLAKNIQY	TRBV5-1	TRBJ2-4
ASSEALQGLNSYEQY	TRBV2	TRBJ2-7
ASSLNPAGTRTDTQY	TRBV7-6	TRBJ2-3
ASSVDIGGQGYNEKLF	TRBV9	TRBJ1-4
ASTSGGLDTQY	TRBV5-4	TRBJ2-3
ASSPRRLAGGNNEQF	TRBV7-9	TRBJ2-1
ASSFPGGQPQH	TRBV28	TRBJ1-5
ASSFWTSGEETQY	TRBV11-2	TRBJ2-5
ASSLLAVTYEQY	TRBV11-2	TRBJ2-7
ASSQDFGRTDEQF	TRBV4-3	TRBJ2-1
SVLEGTDTQY	TRBV29-1	TRBJ2-3
ASSLPGYYGYT	TRBV28	TRBJ1-2
ASSVGRGLQETQY	TRBV9	TRBJ2-5
ASRPGGPQETQY	TRBV7-2	TRBJ2-5
ASSQASHEQY	TRBV14	TRBJ2-7
ASSSVRTEGNEQF	TRBV2	TRBJ2-1
ASSVGARGTGELF	TRBV6-4	TRBJ2-2
ASRKDRTYGYT	TRBV6-5	TRBJ1-2
ASGINYEQY	TRBV6-6	TRBJ2-7
ASSLAGHRGGEKLF	TRBV7-9	TRBJ1-4
AWSPGLAKNIQY	TRBV30	TRBJ2-4
ASSPSLSSRGNYGYT	TRBV18	TRBJ1-2
ASSAVSGNYGYT	TRBV6-5	TRBJ1-2
ATSTQQPQH	TRBV15	TRBJ1-5
ASSQVGPNYGYT	TRBV4-1	TRBJ1-2
ASSYREDGYEQY	TRBV5-1	TRBJ2-7
ASSRGAPYNEQF	TRBV10-2	TRBJ2-1
AWSGQGPSGNTIY	TRBV30	TRBJ1-3
ASSQEVWGGLYYNEQF	TRBV4-2	TRBJ2-1
ASSPASGGAGETQY	TRBV11-2	TRBJ2-5
ASSLSYFGSYNEKLF	TRBV27	TRBJ1-4
ASSSTNIQY	TRBV6-6	TRBJ2-4